This TCR beta chain came from a study of tumor and adjacent non-tumor tissue in lung cancer (dated by TCRdb to 2017 to 2018). At the level of the whole study: Patients with adenocarcinoma (roughly 12), squamous cell carcinoma (2) and small cell lung cancer (1) were included in the cohort. The roughly 15 enrolled patients, of whom 10 were men and 5 were women, were aged about 30 to 80 years and were diagnosed with TNM stage I to III disease. Sequencing generated a total of more than 95 million productive TCRbeta reads, averaging around 4 million reads per sample. The study compared bulk TCRbeta repertoires from lung tumor tissue and matched distant non-tumor lung tissue of about 14 lung cancer patients. For each patient, one tumor sample and one normal lung sample were taken, giving thirty paired specimens that underwent TCRbeta CDR3 sequencing.

The receptor library was made with multiplex PCR. The instrument was an Illumina HiSeq 2500. TCRbeta libraries were constructed through three rounds of nested PCR with primers (Table S4) according to protocols modified from ARM-PCR. PCR products of 200-500 bp were gel-excised and purified with the QIAquick gel extraction kit before sequencing. Concerning the study's data processing: Reads were cleaned using Trimmomatic, were merged into complete CDR3 sequences using FLASH, and were assigned to V(D)J germline segments using MiTCR. Clonal diversity was computed as the inverse Simpson's index with VDJtools. In-frame sequences lacking a premature stop codon were counted as productive reads. TCRdb cleaned the public reads at Q25 with fastp, built clones with MiXCR and kept in-frame beta chains. Records with the same CDR3 protein are collapsed into one entry carrying the most frequent genes and DNA. V and J calls and clone size were set by TCRdb, not the authors. This sample gives roughly 120,000 distinct CDR3 sequences in total; around 57% of them show up just once. 15% to 20% of the sample is taken by the ten largest.

The full study reports these points: TCR diversity was significantly higher in younger patients, and greater tumor TCR diversity was associated with shorter overall survival and shorter disease-free survival. TCR diversity (inverse Simpson) was significantly higher in tumor than in normal lung tissue (around 460 vs 160, P = 0.0075, Mann-Whitney U test). Because peripheral blood was not sequenced, blood TCRbeta repertoires in the lung cancer patients of the study were not examined. The methods do not name the sequencing platform or mention unique molecular identifiers. The top 100 clones made up a significantly larger cumulative share of the repertoire in normal lung than in tumor tissue. With only 15 patients in the cohort, the authors noted that larger samples and more detailed clinical data are needed.

In regard to this clonotype: The target of this receptor is not known. One end of the junction varies from germline; a read error may be responsible.

RNA was extracted from bulk unsorted tissue and checked for quality with a NanoDrop ND-1000 and an Agilent 2100. Normal lung samples were distant non-tumor tissue taken more than 3 cm from the tumor edge. All donors had newly diagnosed lung cancer, had not received prior chemotherapy, and were admitted for thoracic surgery in China between August and November 2014. Patients who had received previous radiotherapy or chemotherapy, or who had another concurrent cancer, were excluded from the study. Pieces of surgical tissue measuring about 1-2 cm3 were kept in RNAlater solution and stored at -80 degrees C until use. CDR1 and CDR2 are drawn from the germline V gene: MNHEY, SVGAGI. Its CDR3 holds 13 amino acids, cysteine through phenylalanine. Just CDR3 DNA is preserved here, 39 bases in frame from base 1.

Here the chain combines TRBV6-5 and TRBJ1-5; the D gene cannot be resolved reliably. The receptor comes from a man aged 60 to 75 with non-small cell lung cancer. The specimen was distant non-tumor lung tissue. This receptor has the CDR3 CASSRRGNQPQHF. The base sequence is TGTGCCAGCAGCCGAAGAGGCAACCAGCCTCAGCATTTT.